This T cell receptor beta chain appears in the sequencing data of a study of OX40 agonist ivuxolimab in advanced cancers. General study points: Researchers did not determine the expanded peripheral T cells' antigen specificity.

Details on this clone: Its antigen is not known.

Autoimmune disease history or systemic immunosuppression was exclusionary. Peripheral blood came from all dose cohorts at three timepoints. Germline V gives CDR1 LNHDA, CDR2 SQIVND (reference sequence). The V and J ends lost 1 base and 1 base respectively, with 8 bases between them. The CDR3 runs 14 residues. Libraries were prepared by immunoSEQ multiplex PCR; TCRdb keeps only in-frame clonotypes and omits some of them. The sample includes 90,000 to 95,000 clones, around 87% of them seen just once. The genes are TRBV19 and TRBJ2-7; no clear D gene. The sequence came from an adult with an advanced solid tumor such as melanoma, head and neck, liver or kidney cancer. The specimen comprised CD4+ or CD8+ T cells sorted from blood, sampled in a trial of the OX40 agonist ivuxolimab. The CDR3 is CASSIGITSYEQYF. The CDR3 nucleotides read TGTGCCAGTAGTATAGGAATTACATCCTACGAGCAGTACTTC.